This T cell receptor (beta chain) came from a study of shared clonotypes between healthy human individuals. Per the original methods: For the immunoSEQ data, sequences were junction-only without quality scores, so filtering differed. Data came from immunoSEQ multiplex PCR; TCRdb stores just in-frame clones and leaves some out. V, J and clone size are those of that table, while D and trimming were read from the DNA. This sample has a few million clones, with approximately 93% found just once. This CDR3 is built from 15 residues. V trimming: 2 bases; J trimming: 5 bases; junction bases outside the gene matches: 5. The germline gives CDR1 SGDLS, CDR2 YYNGEE.

Sequencing used naive CD4+ T cells from PBMCs. Specified subset: CD45RA+ positively selected. The source is a man aged 18 to 35 in good health. Some clones in this sample may be carry-over from other donors' samples. The gene calls are TRBV9 and TRBJ2-1; 9 bases line up with TRBD2. Here the CDR3 reads CASSVSSGNDNEQFF. The DNA of the CDR3 is TGTGCCAGCAGCGTCTCTAGCGGGAACGACAATGAGCAGTTCTTC.